This T cell receptor beta chain appears in the sequencing data of a study of metastatic and nonmetastatic thyroid tumors. Study information: For malignant and benign thyroid patients, tumor or nodule tissue and blood were the sources whose repertoires were compared. Overall study findings and caveats: Significantly greater TCR beta diversity was reportedly found in malignant thyroid tumors than in benign nodules (in blood and tumor).

Every patient was untreated before thyroid surgery. As processed by the authors: In papillary thyroid cancer, a distant-metastasis classifier was built using CDR3 differences across clinicopathological groups. MiXCR re-clonotyped the PCR reads for TCRdb. The V and J calls come from TCRdb's annotation, not from the publication. The sample holds some 38,000 clones; roughly 14% are singletons and the top ten take 9% to 9.5%. The CDR3 has 15 residues. CDR1 is MNHNS and CDR2 is SASEGT in the germline V gene. At least ten counts were recorded for this clone. The antigen is not known. With a much larger clone just one base away, this may be a read error.

The chain couples TRBV6-1 to TRBJ1-3; D is possibly TRBD1 (5 bases). The sample taken for sequencing was blood. The sequence was obtained from a female donor with papillary thyroid cancer or a benign thyroid nodule (not recorded which). Some clones in this sample may be carry-over from other donors' samples. CDR3 nucleotides: TGTGCCAGCAGCCCTAACAGGCTCTCTGGAAACACCGTATATTTT. The encoded protein is CASSPNRLSGNTVYF.